What follows are 20 T cell receptor beta chains derived from one specimen sequenced in a study of shared clonotypes between healthy human individuals. TCRdb's copy holds only in-frame clones and misses some; the assay was immunoSEQ multiplex PCR. The table has about 1 million clones, roughly 75% seen once. Sequencing was done on a sample of memory CD4+ T cells sorted from blood. As to subset: CD45RA-negative fraction. These receptor sequences come from a man younger than 35 in good health.

V gene TRBV6-6 combines with J gene TRBJ2-7; tentatively, D is TRBD2 (5 bases). Germline V lookup: CDR1 MNHNY, CDR2 SVGAGI (reference sequence). V was pared by 0 bases and J by 4 bases, with 7 bases between. The CDR3 has 13 amino acids. CDR3 region: CASSYSRDYEQYF. CDR3 nucleotides: TGTGCCAGCAGTTACTCGAGGGATTACGAGCAGTACTTC.

This clone was detected only once. V is TRBV9 and J is TRBJ1-4, with a weak D call TRBD1 (5 bases). CDR3 size: 16 residues. Germline V gene lookup returns CDR1 SGDLS and CDR2 YYNGEE. The V gene lost 0 bases and the J gene lost 2 bases, with 11 bases spanning the gap. CDR3 coding DNA: TGTGCCAGCAGCGTAGGTGGAGGGACTACTAATGAAAAACTGTTTTTT. It encodes CASSVGGGTTNEKLFF.

Comment on this clone: A read error may explain this, as a much larger clone is one base away. This chain joins TRBV10-3 and TRBJ2-5; D may be TRBD1 or TRBD2 (5 bases each). The CDR3 length is 13 residues. The V end was cut by 4 bases, the J end by 7 bases, with 13 bases between. Germline CDR1 reads ENHRY; CDR2 reads SYGVKD. CDR3 loop: CAISARGEGTQYF. The DNA of the CDR3 is TGTGCCATCAGTGCAAGGGGAGAAGGGACCCAGTACTTC.

There are a few counts of this clone. The rearrangement links TRBV6-1 to TRBJ1-1, with D perhaps TRBD1 (5 bases). Germline V gives CDR1 MNHNS, CDR2 SASEGT. The CDR3 sequence is 15 residues long. V gave up 7 bases and J gave up 5 bases, with 20 bases separating them. The CDR3 nucleotides read TGTGCCAGCACAGTCCCGGCAGGGCGGAGTACTGAAGCTTTCTTT. Translated, it gives CASTVPAGRSTEAFF.

This chain connects TRBV7-7 to TRBJ1-2; no reliable D call. The CDR3 totals 16 residues. Germline lookup yields CDR1 SSHAT and CDR2 FNYEAQ (reference sequence). Between the trimmed V and J ends, which lost 4 bases and 4 bases, there was a span of 19 bases. DNA of the CDR3: TGTGCCAGCAGCTACAAAGGGTGCCGAAAGACCTATGGCTACACCTTC. The encoded protein is CASSYKGCRKTYGYTF.

The chain recombines TRBV6-1 with TRBJ1-6; TRBD1 is a possible D gene (5 bases). Trimming stripped 6 bases from V and 12 bases from J, with 18 bases between. Germline-derived CDR1 and CDR2 are MNHNS and SASEGT. CDR3 length: 14 residues. This CDR3 reads CASSYPVGLGPLHF. CDR3 nucleotide sequence: TGTGCCAGCAGCTACCCGGTGGGACTAGGACCCCTCCACTTT.

This chain joins TRBV7-2 and TRBJ1-1, with no clear D. Trimming stripped 4 bases from V and 11 bases from J, with 11 bases between. Germline-derived CDR1 and CDR2 are SGHTA and FQGNSA. This CDR3 has 11 amino acids. The CDR3 nucleotides read TGTGCCAGCAGCTCCGGCCTCCGGGCTTTCTTT. It specifies CASSSGLRAFF.

In its sample, this clone was seen once. This rearrangement joins TRBV11-2 to TRBJ2-5; TRBD2 aligns across 12 bases. Trimming removed 1 base from V and 5 bases from J; junction bases left unmatched: 8. Looked up from germline, CDR1 is SGHAT and CDR2 is FQNNGV. This CDR3 comprises 17 residues. The CDR3 nucleotides read TGTGCCAGCAGCTTAGCCCGGCTAGCGGGGGGGGTGGAGACCCAGTACTTC. Amino acid sequence: CASSLARLAGGVETQYF.

In this sample, this clone turned up a few times. The chain is built from TRBV7-9 and TRBJ2-2; D gene ambiguous. V was clipped by 4 bases and J by 5 bases, with 14 bases between them. Germline assignment: CDR1 SEHNR and CDR2 FQNEAQ (reference sequence). The CDR3 spans 15 residues. The CDR3 sequence: CASSSVSDGTGELFF. CDR3 coding DNA: TGTGCCAGCAGCTCGGTCTCGGACGGAACCGGGGAGCTGTTTTTT.

Points on this clone: A single base separates this from a much larger clone, so it may be a read error. This chain links TRBV20-1 with TRBJ2-1; no clear D gene. CDR1 DFQATT and CDR2 SNEGSKA come from the germline V gene (reference sequence). The CDR3 spans 11 residues. Trimming stripped 3 bases from V and 2 bases from J, with 2 bases between. The CDR3 DNA reads as TGCAGTGCTAGCCCCTACAATGAGCAGTTCTTC. This sequence encodes CSASPYNEQFF.

This chain joins TRBV9 and TRBJ2-2; TRBD2 matches 16 bases. Germline CDR1 SGDLS, CDR2 YYNGEE. The V segment lost 2 bases and the J segment 4 bases; nucleotides outside the gene matches: 5. This CDR3 comprises 18 residues. The CDR3 sequence: CASSVGLAGGPGTGELFF. The DNA of the CDR3 is TGTGCCAGCAGCGTGGGACTAGCGGGAGGGCCAGGCACCGGGGAGCTGTTTTTT.

The chain has TRBV2 and TRBJ1-5; TRBD1 agrees at 7 bases. Germline CDR1 reads SNHLY; CDR2 reads FYNNEI. The CDR3 contains 14 residues. Germline trimming cut 10 bases from V and 2 bases from J; bases unmatched to any gene: 8. CDR3 sequence: CAIRAQGGNQPQHF. The CDR3, as DNA: TGTGCCATCCGGGCCCAGGGGGGCAATCAGCCCCAGCATTTT.

The J gene is TRBJ1-3, the V gene TRBV5-6; TRBD1 matches at 8 bases. CDR1 is SGHDT, CDR2 YYEEEE, per germline. V shed 4 bases, J shed 4 bases, and the junction held 1 base outside the gene matches. CDR3 length equals 13 residues. CDR3 nucleotides: TGTGCCAGCAGCCGGGACAGGGGAAACACCATATATTTT. Protein sequence: CASSRDRGNTIYF.

The rearrangement uses TRBV9 and TRBJ1-2; 8 bases are shared with TRBD1. The CDR3 sequence is 15 residues long. V lost 4 bases and J lost 3; bases outside the gene matches: 8. Germline V CDR1 and CDR2: SGDLS, YYNGEE. The CDR3 loop is CASSSHRGADYGYTF. CDR3 coding DNA: TGTGCCAGCAGCTCACACAGGGGGGCGGACTATGGCTACACCTTC. The full variable domain, rest sourced from reference TRBV9 and TRBJ1-2, is DSGVTQTPKHLITATGQRVTLRCSPRSGDLSVYWYQQSLDQGLQFLIQYYNGEERAKGNILERFSAQQFPDLHSELNLSSLELGDSALYFCASSSHRGADYGYTFGSGTRLTVV.

J is TRBJ1-2 and V is TRBV7-9; D gene uncertain. The germline CDR1 and CDR2 sequences are SEHNR and FQNEAQ (reference sequence). V was cut by 2 bases and J by 8 bases, with 9 bases left in between. The CDR3 is 12 residues long. The CDR3 DNA follows: TGTGCCAGCAGCTTACTTGGAAGCGGCTACACCTTC. It yields the protein CASSLLGSGYTF.

The J gene is TRBJ2-7, the V gene TRBV6-5, with 7 bases aligning to TRBD2. The CDR3 runs to 14 residues. The germline gives CDR1 MNHEY, CDR2 SVGAGI. The junction had 8 bases not matched to a gene; V was cut back by 6 bases and J by 3 bases. The CDR3 DNA reads TGTGCCAGCAGCGTCGGCTGGGAGGGCTACGAGCAGTACTTC. Amino acid sequence: CASSVGWEGYEQYF.

The rearrangement uses TRBV29-1 and TRBJ1-2, with 7 positions matching TRBD1. Trimming took 4 bases from V and 2 from J; bases not matched to a gene: 16. CDR3 length equals 17 residues. CDR1 is SQVTM, CDR2 ANQGSEA, per germline. The CDR3 protein is CSVAETGRPTINYGYTF. In DNA form, the CDR3 reads TGCAGCGTTGCCGAGACAGGGAGGCCCACTATCAACTATGGCTACACCTTC.

In the case of this clone: At one of its ends the junction is not consistent with the germline gene, which may arise from a read error. This rearrangement joins TRBV7-7 to TRBJ2-2; 9 nucleotides match TRBD1. This CDR3 region has 20 residues. CDR1 is SSHAT, CDR2 FNYEAQ, per germline (reference sequence). The CDR3, as DNA: TGTGCTAGCAGCTTACCACCGGGACAGGGTGTACGTCCGAACACCGGGGAGCTGTTTTTT. Its translation: CASSLPPGQGVRPNTGELFF. Full variable domain (outside the CDR3, taken from reference TRBV7-7 and TRBJ2-2): GAGVSQSPRYKVTKRGQDVTLRCDPISSHATLYWYQQALGQGPEFLTYFNYEAQPDKSGLPSDRFSAERPEGSISTLTIQRTEQRDSAMYRCASSLPPGQGVRPNTGELFFGEGSRLTVL.

This CDR3 is CASSAAGGTDTQYF. The CDR3 DNA is TGTGCCAGCAGTGCAGCGGGGGGCACAGATACGCAGTATTTT. V and J are TRBV6-4 and TRBJ2-3, with 8 bases lining up with TRBD2. CDR1 MRHNA and CDR2 SNTAGT come from the germline V gene. The CDR3 has 14 residues. The V gene end was trimmed by 4 bases and the J gene end by 1 base; junction bases not matched to a gene: 1.

The chain recombines TRBV6-6 with TRBJ2-3, with 9 nucleotides matching TRBD1. After removal of 6 bases from V and 5 bases from J, the junction contained 6 bases not matched to a gene. In germline, CDR1 is MNHNY, CDR2 SVGAGI (reference sequence). This CDR3 is built from 14 residues. CDR3 DNA sequence: TGTGCCAGCAGCTACAGGGGGCGGGGAGATACGCAGTATTTT. As protein: CASSYRGRGDTQYF.